This TCR beta chain was observed in a study of blood T cell repertoires in COVID-19. The table came from immunoSEQ multiplex PCR; TCRdb's copy has only in-frame clones and leaves some out. The sample lists 390,000 or so clones, more than 70% occurring once. V shed 1 base, J shed 4 bases, and the junction held 5 bases outside the gene matches. Germline V gene sequence: CDR1 SNHLY, CDR2 FYNNEI. The CDR3 loop spans 17 amino acids. Sequencing input: peripheral blood. The V gene is TRBV2, the J gene TRBJ2-3, with TRBD2 matching 13 bases. This TCR was sampled from a woman aged 25 to 39 with COVID-19, enrolled during active disease. CDR3 bases: TGTGCCAGCAGTGAAGGACTAGCGGGGGGACGGGCAGATACGCAGTATTTT. This gives the protein CASSEGLAGGRADTQYF.